Listed below are T cell receptor beta chains from one sample, sequenced in a study of radiotherapy plus CTLA-4 blockade in lung cancer. The data were produced by immunoSEQ multiplex PCR, yet TCRdb's version contains in-frame clones alone and is incomplete. The data show about 45,000 clones, with roughly 60% seen just once and roughly 20% held by the top ten. Here the sequenced sample was peripheral blood, taken from a patient treated with radiotherapy plus ipilimumab. These receptors all come from a human donor with non-small cell lung cancer who had a partial response to radiotherapy plus ipilimumab. Each CDR3 is given with its conserved first and last residue. The order of the fields is D gene, J gene, clone size, V gene, CDR3 DNA, CDR3 protein. A D gene is named only where the DNA matches it firmly. For some rows the clone size is stated as once, few or many, or as a class when expanded; others skip it.

. | TRBJ2-7 | . | TRBV2 | TGTGCCAGCAGTGAAAACCCCACAGGGTCCAACGAGCAGTACTTC | CASSENPTGSNEQYF
TRBD1 | TRBJ1-5 | few | TRBV5-1 | TGCGCCAGCAGCCCGACGACAGGGACGAATCAGCCCCAGCATTTT | CASSPTTGTNQPQHF
TRBD2 | TRBJ2-1 | . | TRBV5-1 | TGCGCCAGCAGCCCCACTAGCGGGAGGGCCGTCTACAATGAGCAGTTCTTC | CASSPTSGRAVYNEQFF
TRBD1 | TRBJ1-1 | . | TRBV5-4 | TGTGCCAGCAGCTTACAGGGGGGCACTGAAGCTTTCTTT | CASSLQGGTEAFF
. | TRBJ1-2 | . | TRBV11-2 | TGTGCCAGCAGCCTCGTTGCGGGGAACTATGGCTACACCTTC | CASSLVAGNYGYTF
. | TRBJ1-4 | few | TRBV30 | TGTGCCTGGGGGGGAGGGGGGGGGTCAGCAACTAATGAAAAACTGTTTTTT | CAWGGGGGSATNEKLFF
TRBD2 | TRBJ2-2 | . | TRBV6-1 | TGTGCCAGCACTGGGGGACTAGCGGGAACCGGGGAGCTGTTTTTT | CASTGGLAGTGELFF
. | TRBJ2-7 | medium-sized | TRBV7-9 | TGTGCCAGCAGCCGAAGCGGAAGCTCCTACGAGCAGTACTTC | CASSRSGSSYEQYF
. | TRBJ2-7 | few | TRBV7-2 | TGTGCCAGCAGCTTGACCCAGGGCTACGAGCAGTACTTC | CASSLTQGYEQYF
. | TRBJ1-5 | . | TRBV5-5 | TGTGCCAGCAGCTTTACCGGAGGAGTCGATCAGCCCCAGCATTTT | CASSFTGGVDQPQHF
. | TRBJ1-1 | . | TRBV12-2 | TGTGCAAGTCGCTTATCGATTGTCCGAAACAGGGGCCGAGGGGACACTGAAGCTTTCTTT | CASRLSIVRNRGRGDTEAFF
. | TRBJ2-2 | once | TRBV30 | TGTGCCTGGAGTGTACGGGGGAGGGAGCTGTTTTTT | CAWSVRGRELFF
TRBD1 | TRBJ1-2 | . | TRBV18 | TGTGCCAGCTCACCCCCGACAGGGGGCAATGGCTACACCTTC | CASSPPTGGNGYTF
. | TRBJ2-2 | . | TRBV9 | TGTGCCAGCAGCCGTTTGGCAACCACCAGCACCGGGGAGCTGTTTTTT | CASSRLATTSTGELFF
. | TRBJ1-1 | . | TRBV18 | TGTGCCAGCTCACCCGGGACCGGACTATTGAACACTGAAGCTTTCTTT | CASSPGTGLLNTEAFF
. | TRBJ2-1 | . | TRBV30 | TGTGCCTGGAGTTGGAGGTTCGAGCAGTTCTTC | CAWSWRFEQFF
. | TRBJ2-7 | . | TRBV7-2 | TGTGCCAGCAGCCATCCAGGGAACGAGCAGTACTTC | CASSHPGNEQYF
. | TRBJ1-1 | . | TRBV7-2 | TGTGCCAGCAGCTTAGATTTCCGGACAGTGAACACTGAAGCTTTCTTT | CASSLDFRTVNTEAFF
TRBD1 | TRBJ2-5 | . | TRBV9 | TGTGCCAGCAGCGTAGGGGGACAGCCCAACCAAGAGACCCAGTACTTC | CASSVGGQPNQETQYF
TRBD2 | TRBJ2-7 | . | TRBV28 | TGTGCCAGCAGTCCTCCGGGACTAGCCTACGAGCAGTACTTC | CASSPPGLAYEQYF
. | TRBJ1-1 | . | TRBV18 | TGTGCCAGCTCATTTGACAGCGTGAAGACTGAAGCTTTCTTT | CASSFDSVKTEAFF
TRBD2 | TRBJ2-1 | . | TRBV9 | TGTGCCAGCAGCGTAGTCCCTACTAGCGGGAGGACCTACAATGAGCAGTTCTTC | CASSVVPTSGRTYNEQFF
. | TRBJ2-5 | . | TRBV5-4 | TGTGCCAGCAGCCCGACTCACAAAGAGACCCAGTACTTC | CASSPTHKETQYF
. | TRBJ2-6 | once | TRBV28 | TGTGCCAGCAACTCCTTAGGGGGGGGTGGGGCCAACGTCCTGACTTTC | CASNSLGGGGANVLTF
. | TRBJ2-4 | few | TRBV20-1 | TGCAGTGCCCTAACTTCCGGCATTCAGTACTTC | CSALTSGIQYF
. | TRBJ2-7 | . | TRBV5-6 | TGTGCCAGCAGCTTGGTGGCTAGCGACTACGAGCAGTACTTC | CASSLVASDYEQYF
TRBD1 | TRBJ2-7 | few | TRBV29-1 | TGCAGCGTTACGGACCGGGACAGGGGGCAAGAGCAGTACTTC | CSVTDRDRGQEQYF
TRBD2 | TRBJ2-7 | . | TRBV6-1 | TGTGCCAGCAGTGGCGGATCCTATAGCGGGAGGCCCTACGAGCAGTACTTC | CASSGGSYSGRPYEQYF
. | TRBJ2-7 | once | TRBV5-5 | TGTGCCAGCAGCTTCATACAGGGCCAAACCTACGAGCAGTACTTC | CASSFIQGQTYEQYF
. | TRBJ1-4 | . | TRBV19 | TGTGCCAGTAGTGGGGCAGGGGCCCGGGAAAAACTGTTTTTT | CASSGAGAREKLFF
TRBD2 | TRBJ2-1 | . | TRBV6-5 | TGTGCCAGCATGGACTTAGCGGGGGGGCTTCATGAGCAGTTCTTC | CASMDLAGGLHEQFF
. | TRBJ2-1 | . | TRBV5-4 | TGTGCCAGCACCCCCCGATTGGCCAATGAGCAGTTCTTC | CASTPRLANEQFF
. | TRBJ2-6 | . | TRBV9 | TGTGCCAGCAGCACCTGGACAGCCTTCTCTGGGGCCAACGTCCTGACTTTC | CASSTWTAFSGANVLTF
TRBD1 | TRBJ1-5 | . | TRBV6-5 | TGTGCCAGCAGGACAGGGGCTTCGGGAAATCAGCCCCAGCATTTT | CASRTGASGNQPQHF
TRBD2 | TRBJ2-1 | few | TRBV5-1 | TGCGCCAGCAGCTTAATTAGCGGGAGTGACCATGAGCAGTTCTTC | CASSLISGSDHEQFF
TRBD1 | TRBJ1-6 | . | TRBV25-1 | TGTGCCAGCCGGGGACAGGGCTATAATTCACCCCTCCACTTT | CASRGQGYNSPLHF
. | TRBJ2-7 | . | TRBV6-1 | TGTGCCACCCGGCTCGACACCTACGAGCAGTACTTC | CATRLDTYEQYF
. | TRBJ2-7 | . | TRBV4-3 | TGCGCCAGCAGCCTTCGAACCGGGACTGCCTACGAGCAGTACTTC | CASSLRTGTAYEQYF
. | TRBJ1-3 | . | TRBV7-9 | TGTGCCAGCAGCTTAGTATCGGGGTACGGAAACACCATATATTTT | CASSLVSGYGNTIYF
. | TRBJ2-7 | . | TRBV25-1 | TGTGCCAGCAGTGAATTAGACACAGCCTACGAGCAGTACTTC | CASSELDTAYEQYF
TRBD1 | TRBJ2-2 | . | TRBV5-3 | TGTGCCAGAAGCTTGACAGGGGGGATCGGGGAGCTGTTTTTT | CARSLTGGIGELFF
. | TRBJ1-1 | . | TRBV5-4 | TGTGCCAGCAGCTTACAGGGCTCCCTCGGTACTGAAGCTTTCTTT | CASSLQGSLGTEAFF
TRBD1 | TRBJ2-7 | . | TRBV11-2 | TGTGCCAGCAGCTTAGTCGGGACAGGGGCCTACGAGCAGTACTTC | CASSLVGTGAYEQYF
. | TRBJ1-1 | . | TRBV7-8 | TGTGCCAGCAGTCCAGCCCGACAGCACATGAACACTGAAGCTTTCTTT | CASSPARQHMNTEAFF
TRBD2 | TRBJ2-7 | few | TRBV9 | TGTGCCAGCAGCCCCAAGACTAGCGGGAGGCTCGAGCAGTACTTC | CASSPKTSGRLEQYF
. | TRBJ2-6 | few | TRBV6-1 | TGTGCCAGCACCTCCGGGGCTGGGGCCAACGTCCTGACTTTC | CASTSGAGANVLTF
TRBD2 | TRBJ2-1 | . | TRBV7-2 | TGTGCCAGCAGCTTAGTCGGGGGGGGCGTAAATGAGCAGTTCTTC | CASSLVGGGVNEQFF
TRBD1 | TRBJ1-3 | . | TRBV19 | TGTGCCACCTCGACAGGGGTTGGAAACACCATATATTTT | CATSTGVGNTIYF
TRBD1 | TRBJ2-2 | few | TRBV6-5 | TGTGCCAGCAGGGACAGGGTTGAGGCCGGGGAGCTGTTTTTT | CASRDRVEAGELFF
TRBD1 | TRBJ1-6 | few | TRBV14 | TGTGCCAGCAGCCAAGTTGGGACAGGAAATTCACCCCTCCACTTT | CASSQVGTGNSPLHF
. | TRBJ2-3 | few | TRBV18 | TGTGCCAGCTCACGTCGGCCTACAGCCGATAGCACAGATACGCAGTATTTT | CASSRRPTADSTDTQYF